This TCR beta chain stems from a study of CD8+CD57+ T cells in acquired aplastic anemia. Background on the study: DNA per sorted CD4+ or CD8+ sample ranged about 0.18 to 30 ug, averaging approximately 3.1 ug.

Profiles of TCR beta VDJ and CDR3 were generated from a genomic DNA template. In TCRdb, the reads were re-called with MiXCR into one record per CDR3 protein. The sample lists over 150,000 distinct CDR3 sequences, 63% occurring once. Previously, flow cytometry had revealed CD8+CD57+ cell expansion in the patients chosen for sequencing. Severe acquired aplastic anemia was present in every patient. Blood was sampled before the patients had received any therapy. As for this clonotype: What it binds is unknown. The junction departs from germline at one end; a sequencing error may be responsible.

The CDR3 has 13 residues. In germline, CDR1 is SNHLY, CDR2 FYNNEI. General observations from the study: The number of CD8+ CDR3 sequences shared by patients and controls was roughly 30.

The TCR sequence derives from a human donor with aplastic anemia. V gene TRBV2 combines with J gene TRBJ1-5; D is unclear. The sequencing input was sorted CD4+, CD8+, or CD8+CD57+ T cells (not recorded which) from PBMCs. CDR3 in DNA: TGTGCTAGCAGTGCAAGGCTAAATCAGCCCCAGCATTTT. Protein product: CASSARLNQPQHF.